This record concerns one TCR beta chain sequence. Its antigen is still unknown. One base away there is no much larger clone; base qualities are not given. In Seattle, one collaborating source enrolled patients while the infection was active and tracked those patients longitudinally over the course of disease. Each collaborating institution followed its own protocols to collect whole blood in K2EDTA tubes. For TCRbeta analysis, collaborators shipped samples in one of three forms: frozen whole blood, isolated PBMCs, or DNA extracted from either of those sample types. This entry is derived from a study of blood T cell repertoires in COVID-19 (dated by TCRdb to the early 2020s). Study-level background: Collaborator samples came from the United States, Italy and Spain and covered acute and convalescent phases of COVID-19. The material from the prospective study consisted of cDNA or gDNA derived from T cells, B-cell-depleted T cells, or PBMCs. Deeply sampled blood TCRbeta repertoires from subjects exposed to, actively infected with, or recovered from COVID-19 were included in the dataset. The repertoires were released in a freely available public database intended as a resource for research on the immune response to SARS-CoV-2. Samples came from the ongoing ImmuneRACE study (first 160 participants) plus 1,254 subjects from 6 global collaborators. A de-identified subject ID, COVID-19 status, age in years and sex were almost always included in the sample metadata. Where HLA class I and class II types were available, the types were taken from metadata supplied by the sample provider, not from assay-based typing. Study-wide conclusions, independent of this receptor: The amount of clinical and demographic metadata varied by source and participant and was provided uncurated.

TCRbeta CDR3 regions were amplified from genomic DNA using the immunoSEQ Assay, a bias-controlled multiplex PCR. The paper's data handling went like this. Within the assay, amplification of reference gene primers was used to estimate how many nucleated cells each sample contained. To quantify the absolute abundance of each unique TCRbeta CDR3 rearrangement, sequence reads were collapsed and filtered. For each sample, productive Simpson clonality was calculated as the square root of Simpson's diversity index over productive rearrangements. The immuneACCESS repertoire file appears here via TCRdb, limited to in-frame rearrangements. These files lack a portion of the clones; in checked studies, under half of the deficit traces to unresolved V genes, and the cause of the others is not known. V, J and clone size were drawn from that table, and D and trimming were deduced from the DNA. This sample gives fewer than 65,000 clones in total; roughly 84% of them show up just once. Clones ranked in the top ten supply roughly a tenth of the sample.

Its CDR3 holds 15 amino acids, cysteine through phenylalanine. Only the CDR3 part of the read is kept: 45 bases, read in frame from the first base. Looking up the germline V gene yields CDR1 SGHDT and CDR2 YYEEEE. Between the V and J ends, shortened by 3 bases and 2 bases respectively, the junction contains 15 bases. Input material: peripheral blood. The rearrangement combines TRBV5-6 with TRBJ2-7, and possibly TRBD2, on 5 matching bases. The receptor was isolated from a man aged 30 to 39 with COVID-19, enrolled during active disease. The bases read TGTGCCAGCAGCTCCCCGGGGTCAACCGCCTACGAGCAGTACTTC. This is translated as CASSSPGSTAYEQYF.